These T cell receptor beta chains were read from a single sample in a study of T cells in Graves' hyperthyroidism and ophthalmopathy. TCRdb recomputed calls from the multiplex PCR reads with MiXCR, one row per CDR3 protein. In the table there are hundreds of thousands of distinct CDR3 sequences, about 14% of which are singletons. The sequenced sample was blood. Receptors were obtained from a woman in her forties with Graves' ophthalmopathy. CDR3s leave out the opening cysteine and the closing phenylalanine or tryptophan. A D gene is named only where the DNA matches it firmly.

TRBD1 | TRBV30 | AWDGQGDGIQY
- | TRBV20-1 | SARYRGSTYEQY
- | TRBV3-1 | ASSPLQGDPYEQY
TRBD1 | TRBV6-2/TRBV6-3 | ASSGTGENNQPQH
TRBD1 | TRBV28 | ASRGQGVRWNTEAF
TRBD2 | TRBV7-8 | ASSYERGRATETQY
- | TRBV4-2 | ASSLEREWAREDGYT
- | TRBV6-5 | ASIRTVSSGNTIY
- | TRBV11-2 | ASSLGAAAKNIQY
TRBD1 | TRBV27 | ASSLLQGVEAF
- | TRBV10-3 | AISPGPDQPYEQY
- | TRBV18 | ASSPPPGSEPQH
TRBD1 | TRBV12-3/TRBV12-4 | ASSLTRTGGGYT
- | TRBV28 | ASTPWGTYEQY
- | TRBV12-3/TRBV12-4 | ASSLPGRRLGGYT
- | TRBV6-1 | ASSTRTALRDYGYT
TRBD1 | TRBV7-2 | ASSLASGTGAAYEQY
TRBD2 | TRBV5-1 | ASSRDTSGRFEWLNTGELF
- | TRBV20-1 | SARGVTLEEQY
- | TRBV7-9 | ASSYIGTDEKLF
TRBD2 | TRBV7-2 | ATGRGLETQY
TRBD2 | TRBV20-1 | SARITSGSYEQY
TRBD1 | TRBV3-1 | ASSQKGAGRGRAEAF
TRBD2 | TRBV6-1 | ASVAGGGPPGGEQY
- | TRBV20-1 | SAREGDQPQH
- | TRBV24-1 | ATSDFNTGVKTGELF
- | TRBV6-2/TRBV6-3 | AISGQTSNQPQH
TRBD1 | TRBV6-2/TRBV6-3 | ASSYPGQGGAF
TRBD2 | TRBV9 | ASSVGFRGTSGRFETQY
TRBD1 | TRBV10-3 | AISGTGDERY
- | TRBV6-5 | ASSYSGTFNTGELF
- | TRBV18 | ASSPASKETQY
TRBD1 | TRBV19 | ASSVGTGYWYEQY
- | TRBV6-5 | ASSYSGGTGNTIY
TRBD1 | TRBV28 | ASWDRQSSGANVLT
TRBD2 | TRBV19 | ASSIREVMNTGELF
- | TRBV2 | ASSEALPGQLYEQY
- | TRBV20-1 | SARDGHEQY
TRBD2 | TRBV6-2/TRBV6-3 | ASTQGLAGAGELF
- | TRBV28 | ASSFRQGGEAF
- | TRBV6-5 | ASSYSGSNEQY
TRBD2 | TRBV6-1 | ASSSQRGGNEQY
TRBD2 | TRBV3-1 | ASSQSGVQETQY
- | TRBV6-1 | ASSGFDHGELF
- | TRBV6-2/TRBV6-3 | ASISGRSLYEQY
TRBD1 | TRBV20-1 | SARGRGDYGYT
TRBD2 | TRBV28 | ASRGGRAKNIQY
- | TRBV28 | ATKRGRDFVAEQY
- | TRBV20-1 | SARDRAKETQY